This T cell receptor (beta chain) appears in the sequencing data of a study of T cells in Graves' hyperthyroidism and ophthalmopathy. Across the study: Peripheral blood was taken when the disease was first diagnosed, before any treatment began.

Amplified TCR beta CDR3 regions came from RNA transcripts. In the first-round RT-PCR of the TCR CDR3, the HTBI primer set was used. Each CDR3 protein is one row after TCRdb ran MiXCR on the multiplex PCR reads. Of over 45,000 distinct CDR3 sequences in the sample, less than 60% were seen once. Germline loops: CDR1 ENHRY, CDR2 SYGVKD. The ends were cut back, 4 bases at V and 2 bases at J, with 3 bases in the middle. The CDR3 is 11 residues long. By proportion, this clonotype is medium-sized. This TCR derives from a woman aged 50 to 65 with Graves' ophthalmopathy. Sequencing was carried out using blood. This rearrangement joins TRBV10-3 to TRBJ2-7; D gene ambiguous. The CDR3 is CAISGPYEQYF. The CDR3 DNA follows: TGTGCCATCAGTGGGCCCTACGAGCAGTACTTC.